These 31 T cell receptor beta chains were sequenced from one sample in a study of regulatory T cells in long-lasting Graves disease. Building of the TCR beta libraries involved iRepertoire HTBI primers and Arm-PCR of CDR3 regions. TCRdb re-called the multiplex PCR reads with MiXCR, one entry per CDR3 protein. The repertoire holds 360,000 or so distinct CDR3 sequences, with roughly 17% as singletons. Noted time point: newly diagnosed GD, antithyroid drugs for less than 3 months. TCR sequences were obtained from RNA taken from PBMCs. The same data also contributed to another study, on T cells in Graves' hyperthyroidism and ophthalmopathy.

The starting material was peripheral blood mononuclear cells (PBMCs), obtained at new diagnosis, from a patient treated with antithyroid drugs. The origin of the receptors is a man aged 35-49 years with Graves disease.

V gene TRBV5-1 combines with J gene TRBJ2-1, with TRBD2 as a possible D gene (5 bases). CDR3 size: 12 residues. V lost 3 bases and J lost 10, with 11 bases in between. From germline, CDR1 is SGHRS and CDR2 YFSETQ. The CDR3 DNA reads TGCGCCAGCAGCTCTAGCAGAAGCGAGCAGTTCTTC. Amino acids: CASSSSRSEQFF.

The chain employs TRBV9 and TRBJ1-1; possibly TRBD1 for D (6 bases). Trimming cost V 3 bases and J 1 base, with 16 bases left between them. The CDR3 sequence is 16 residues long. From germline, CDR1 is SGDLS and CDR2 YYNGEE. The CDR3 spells CASSGTGHTANTEAFF. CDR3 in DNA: TGTGCCAGCAGCGGTACGGGACACACCGCGAACACTGAAGCTTTCTTT.

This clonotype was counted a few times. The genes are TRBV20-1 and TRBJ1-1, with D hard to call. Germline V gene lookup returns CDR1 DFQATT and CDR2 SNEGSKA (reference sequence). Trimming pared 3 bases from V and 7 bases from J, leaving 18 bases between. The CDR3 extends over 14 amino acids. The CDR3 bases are TGCAGTGCTAGCGGGCCCCAGCGGAGCCATGAAGCTTTCTTT. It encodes CSASGPQRSHEAFF.

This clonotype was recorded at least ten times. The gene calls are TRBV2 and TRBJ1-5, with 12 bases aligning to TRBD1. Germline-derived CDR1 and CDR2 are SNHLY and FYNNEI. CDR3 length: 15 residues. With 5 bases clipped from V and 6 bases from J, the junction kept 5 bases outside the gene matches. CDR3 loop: CASSPGTGGFQPQHF. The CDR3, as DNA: TGTGCCAGCAGTCCCGGGACAGGGGGCTTTCAGCCCCAGCATTTT.

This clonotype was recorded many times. Written as DNA, the CDR3 is TGCGCCAGCAGCTTACCGGGGGGAGAGACCCAGTACTTC. It codes for CASSLPGGETQYF. The chain uses TRBV5-1 and TRBJ2-5, with 7 positions matching TRBD2. The CDR3 extends over 13 amino acids. In germline, CDR1 is SGHRS, CDR2 YFSETQ. The ends lost 2 bases at V and 4 bases at J; junction bases unmatched: 2.

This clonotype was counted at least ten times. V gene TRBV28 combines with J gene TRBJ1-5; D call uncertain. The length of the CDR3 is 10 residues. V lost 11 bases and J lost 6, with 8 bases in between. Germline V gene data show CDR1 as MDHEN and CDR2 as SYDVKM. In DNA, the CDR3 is TGTGCCCACGGAAGTCAGCCCCAGCATTTT. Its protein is CAHGSQPQHF.

CDR3 sequence (DNA): TGCGCCAGCAGCTGGGACGGCAATCAGCCCCAGCATTTT. It encodes CASSWDGNQPQHF. The chain uses TRBV5-1 and TRBJ1-5, with D perhaps TRBD1 (5 bases). Looked up from germline, CDR1 is SGHRS and CDR2 is YFSETQ. The CDR3 covers 13 residues. Between the trimmed V and J ends, which lost 3 bases and 2 bases, there was a span of 6 bases.

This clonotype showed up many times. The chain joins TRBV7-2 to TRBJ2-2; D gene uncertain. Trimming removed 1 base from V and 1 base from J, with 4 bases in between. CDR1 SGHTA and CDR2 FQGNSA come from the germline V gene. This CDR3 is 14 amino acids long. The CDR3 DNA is TGTGCCAGCAGCTTAGATGTGAACACCGGGGAGCTGTTTTTT. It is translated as CASSLDVNTGELFF.

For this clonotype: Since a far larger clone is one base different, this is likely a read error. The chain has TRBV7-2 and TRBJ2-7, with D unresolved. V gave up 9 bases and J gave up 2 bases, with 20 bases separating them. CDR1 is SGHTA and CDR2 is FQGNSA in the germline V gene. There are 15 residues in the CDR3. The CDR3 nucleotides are TGTGCCAGTTTCTCCCGCCCGGCACGGCCCTACGAGCAGTACTTC. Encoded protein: CASFSRPARPYEQYF.

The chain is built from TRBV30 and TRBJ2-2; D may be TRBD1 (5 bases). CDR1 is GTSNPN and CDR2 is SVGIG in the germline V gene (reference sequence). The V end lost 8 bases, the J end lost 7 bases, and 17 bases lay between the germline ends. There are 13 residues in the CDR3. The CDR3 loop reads CAGTSAGFGELFF. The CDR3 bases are TGTGCCGGAACCAGCGCAGGGTTCGGGGAGCTGTTTTTT.

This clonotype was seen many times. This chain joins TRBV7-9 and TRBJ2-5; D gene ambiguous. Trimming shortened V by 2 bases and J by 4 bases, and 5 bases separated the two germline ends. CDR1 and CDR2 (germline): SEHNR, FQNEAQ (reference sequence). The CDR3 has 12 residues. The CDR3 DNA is TGTGCCAGCAGCTTAACAATAGAGACCCAGTACTTC. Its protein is CASSLTIETQYF.

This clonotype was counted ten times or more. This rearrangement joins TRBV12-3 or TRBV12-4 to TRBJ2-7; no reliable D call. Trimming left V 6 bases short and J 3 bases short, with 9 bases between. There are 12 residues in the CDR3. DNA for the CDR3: TGTGCCAGCAGGCCCGACATCTACGAGCAGTACTTC. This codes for CASRPDIYEQYF.

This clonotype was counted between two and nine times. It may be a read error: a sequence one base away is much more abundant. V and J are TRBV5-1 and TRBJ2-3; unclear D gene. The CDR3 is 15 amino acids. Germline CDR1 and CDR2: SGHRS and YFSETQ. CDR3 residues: CASNLVSKVTDTQYF. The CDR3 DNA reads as TGCGCCAGCAACTTGGTCAGCAAGGTGACAGATACGCAGTATTTT. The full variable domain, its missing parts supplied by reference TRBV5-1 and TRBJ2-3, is KAGVTQTPRYLIKTRGQQVTLSCSPISGHRSVSWYQQTPGQGLQFLFEYFSETQRNKGNFPGRFSGRQFSNSRSEMNVSTLELGDSALYLCASNLVSKVTDTQYFGPGTRLTVL.

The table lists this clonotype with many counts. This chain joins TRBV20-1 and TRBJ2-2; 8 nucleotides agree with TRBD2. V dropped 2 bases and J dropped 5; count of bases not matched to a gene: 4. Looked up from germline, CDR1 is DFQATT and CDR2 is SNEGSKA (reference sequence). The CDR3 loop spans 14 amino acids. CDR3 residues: CSARSGGWTGELFF. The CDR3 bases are TGCAGTGCTAGAAGCGGGGGATGGACCGGGGAGCTGTTTTTT.

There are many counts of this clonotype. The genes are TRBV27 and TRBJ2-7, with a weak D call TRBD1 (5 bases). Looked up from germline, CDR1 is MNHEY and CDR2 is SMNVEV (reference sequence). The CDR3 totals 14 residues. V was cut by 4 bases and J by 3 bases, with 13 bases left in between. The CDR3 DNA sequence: TGTGCCAGCAGTTCTTTCCAGGGCGTCTACGAGCAGTACTTC. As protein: CASSSFQGVYEQYF.

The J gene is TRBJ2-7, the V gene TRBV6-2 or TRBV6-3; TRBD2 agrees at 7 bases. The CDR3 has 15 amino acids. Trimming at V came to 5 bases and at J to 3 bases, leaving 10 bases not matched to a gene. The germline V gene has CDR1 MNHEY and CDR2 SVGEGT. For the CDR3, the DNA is TGTGCCAGCAGTGAAGGCTGGCGGGAGAACTACGAGCAGTACTTC. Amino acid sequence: CASSEGWRENYEQYF.

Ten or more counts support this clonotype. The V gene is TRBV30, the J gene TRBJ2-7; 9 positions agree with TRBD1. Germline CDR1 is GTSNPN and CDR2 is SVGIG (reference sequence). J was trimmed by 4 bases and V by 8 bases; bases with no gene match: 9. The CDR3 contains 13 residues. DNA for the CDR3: TGTGCCCCGCGAGGACAGGGGCAGTACGAGCAGTACTTC. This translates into CAPRGQGQYEQYF.

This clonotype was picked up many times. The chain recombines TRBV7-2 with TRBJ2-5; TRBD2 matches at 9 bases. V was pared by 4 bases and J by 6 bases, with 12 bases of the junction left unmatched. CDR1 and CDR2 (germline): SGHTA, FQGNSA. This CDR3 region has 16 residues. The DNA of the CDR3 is TGTGCCAGCAGCTACCAGATTAGCGGGGGAGGTCAGACCCAGTACTTC. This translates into CASSYQISGGGQTQYF.

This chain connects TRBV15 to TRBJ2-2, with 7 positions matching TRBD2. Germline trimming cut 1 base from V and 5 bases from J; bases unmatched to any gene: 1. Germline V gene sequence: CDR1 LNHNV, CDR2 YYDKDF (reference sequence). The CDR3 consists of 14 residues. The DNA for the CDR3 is TGTGCCACCAGCAGAGCCGGGAGGACCGGGGAGCTGTTTTTT. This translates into CATSRAGRTGELFF.

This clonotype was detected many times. CDR3 loop: CASSEWSSTGELFF. In DNA, the CDR3 is TGTGCCAGCAGTGAATGGTCCTCCACCGGGGAGCTGTTTTTT. The chain uses TRBV2 and TRBJ2-2; D not resolved. The germline CDR1 and CDR2 sequences are SNHLY and FYNNEI. The CDR3 extends over 14 amino acids. Trimming left V 2 bases short and J 4 bases short, with 8 bases between.

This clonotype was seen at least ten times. CDR3 DNA sequence: TGTGCCAGCAGCCTCTTGGGCAGGGACACTGAAGCTTTCTTT. This encodes CASSLLGRDTEAFF. V gene TRBV14 combines with J gene TRBJ1-1; perhaps TRBD1 as D (5 bases). The germline gives CDR1 SGHDN, CDR2 FVKESK. The CDR3 sequence is 14 residues long. The germline V and J ends were trimmed by 4 bases and 3 bases, with 12 bases remaining between them.

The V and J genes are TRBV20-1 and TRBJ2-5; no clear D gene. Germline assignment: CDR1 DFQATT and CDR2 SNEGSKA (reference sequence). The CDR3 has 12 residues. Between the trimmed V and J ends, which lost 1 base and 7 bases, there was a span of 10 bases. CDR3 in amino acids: CSARVTDGTQYF. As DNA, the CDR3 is TGCAGTGCTAGAGTCACCGACGGGACCCAGTACTTC.

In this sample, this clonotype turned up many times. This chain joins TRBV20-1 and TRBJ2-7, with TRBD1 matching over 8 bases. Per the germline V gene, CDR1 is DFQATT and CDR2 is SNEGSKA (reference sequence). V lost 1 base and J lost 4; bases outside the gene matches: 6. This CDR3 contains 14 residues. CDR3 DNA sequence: TGCAGTGCTAGAGGGACGGACAGGGATTACGAGCAGTACTTC. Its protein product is CSARGTDRDYEQYF.

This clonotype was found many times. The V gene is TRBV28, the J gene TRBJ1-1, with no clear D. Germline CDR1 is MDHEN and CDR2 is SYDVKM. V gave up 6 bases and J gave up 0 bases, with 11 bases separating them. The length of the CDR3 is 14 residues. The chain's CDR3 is CASRKGQLNTEAFF. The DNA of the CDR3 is TGTGCCAGCAGGAAGGGTCAGCTGAACACTGAAGCTTTCTTT.

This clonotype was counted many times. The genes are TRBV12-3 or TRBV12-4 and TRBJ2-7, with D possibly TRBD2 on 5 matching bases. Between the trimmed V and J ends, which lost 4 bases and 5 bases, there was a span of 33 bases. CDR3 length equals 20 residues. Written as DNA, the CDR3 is TGTGCCAGCAGTTCACAACCCGCTTTCGGGATGCTGGTTACCCGTAACGAGCAGTACTTC. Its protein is CASSSQPAFGMLVTRNEQYF.

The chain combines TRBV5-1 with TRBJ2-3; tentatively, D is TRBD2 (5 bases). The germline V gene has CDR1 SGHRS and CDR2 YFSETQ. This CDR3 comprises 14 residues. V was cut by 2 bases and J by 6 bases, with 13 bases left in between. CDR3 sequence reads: CASSFGGSGDTQYF. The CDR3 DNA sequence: TGCGCCAGCAGCTTCGGTGGGAGCGGCGATACGCAGTATTTT.

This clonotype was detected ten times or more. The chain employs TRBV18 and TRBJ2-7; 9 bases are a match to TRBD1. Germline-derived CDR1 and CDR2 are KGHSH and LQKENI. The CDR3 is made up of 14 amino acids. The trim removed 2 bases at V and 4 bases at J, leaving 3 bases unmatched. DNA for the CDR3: TGTGCCAGCTCACCATTCGGACAGGGGTACGAGCAGTACTTC. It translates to CASSPFGQGYEQYF.

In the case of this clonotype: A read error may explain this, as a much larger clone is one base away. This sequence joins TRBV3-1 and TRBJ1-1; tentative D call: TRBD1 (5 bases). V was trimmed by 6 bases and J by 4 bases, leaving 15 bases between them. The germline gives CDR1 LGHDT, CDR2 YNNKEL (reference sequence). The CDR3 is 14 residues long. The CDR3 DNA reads TGTGCCAGCAGTCATTCTGACAGACTCACTGAAGCTTTCTTT. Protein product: CASSHSDRLTEAFF.

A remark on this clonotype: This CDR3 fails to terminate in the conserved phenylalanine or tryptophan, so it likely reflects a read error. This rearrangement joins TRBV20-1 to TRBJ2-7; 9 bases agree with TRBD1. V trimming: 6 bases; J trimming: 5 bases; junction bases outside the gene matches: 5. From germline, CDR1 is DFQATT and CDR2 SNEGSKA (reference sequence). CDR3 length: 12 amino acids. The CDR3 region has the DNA TGCAGTGCAGAGGACAGGGGAGACGAGCAGTACCTC. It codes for CSAEDRGDEQYL.

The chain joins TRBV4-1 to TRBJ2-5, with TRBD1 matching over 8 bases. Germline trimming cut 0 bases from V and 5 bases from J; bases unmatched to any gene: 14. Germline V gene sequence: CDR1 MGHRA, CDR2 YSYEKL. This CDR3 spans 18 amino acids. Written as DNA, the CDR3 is TGCGCCAGCAGCCAAGATGTCACAGGACAGGGAGGTTTGGAGACCCAGTACTTC. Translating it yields CASSQDVTGQGGLETQYF.

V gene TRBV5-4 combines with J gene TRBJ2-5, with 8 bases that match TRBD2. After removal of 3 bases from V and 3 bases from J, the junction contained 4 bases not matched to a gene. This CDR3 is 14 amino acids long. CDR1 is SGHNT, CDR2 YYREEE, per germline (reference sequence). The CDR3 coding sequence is TGTGCCAGCAGCTCCCTACTAGCGGAAGAGACCCAGTACTTC. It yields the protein CASSSLLAEETQYF.